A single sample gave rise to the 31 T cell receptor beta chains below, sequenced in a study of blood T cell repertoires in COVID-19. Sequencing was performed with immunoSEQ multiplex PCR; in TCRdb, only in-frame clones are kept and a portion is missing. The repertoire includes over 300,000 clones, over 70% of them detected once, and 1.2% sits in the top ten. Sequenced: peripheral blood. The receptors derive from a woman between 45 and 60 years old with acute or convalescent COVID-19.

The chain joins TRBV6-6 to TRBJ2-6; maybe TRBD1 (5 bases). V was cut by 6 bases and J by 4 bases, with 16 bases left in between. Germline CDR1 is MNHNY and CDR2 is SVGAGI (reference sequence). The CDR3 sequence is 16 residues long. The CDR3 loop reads CASSRDQGSGANVLTF. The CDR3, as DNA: TGTGCCAGCAGCCGAGACCAGGGATCCGGGGCCAACGTCCTGACTTTC.

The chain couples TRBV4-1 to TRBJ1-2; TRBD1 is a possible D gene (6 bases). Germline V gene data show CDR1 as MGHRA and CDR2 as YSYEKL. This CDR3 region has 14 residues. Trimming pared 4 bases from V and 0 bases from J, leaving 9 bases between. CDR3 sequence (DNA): TGCGCCAGCAGCCTTGGGACATCTAACTATGGCTACACCTTC. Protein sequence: CASSLGTSNYGYTF.

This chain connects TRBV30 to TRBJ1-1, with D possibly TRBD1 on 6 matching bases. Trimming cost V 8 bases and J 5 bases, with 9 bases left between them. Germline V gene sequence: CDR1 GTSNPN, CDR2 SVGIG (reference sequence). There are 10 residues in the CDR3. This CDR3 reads CAGTGTEAFF. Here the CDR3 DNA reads TGTGCCGGAACAGGGACTGAAGCTTTCTTT.

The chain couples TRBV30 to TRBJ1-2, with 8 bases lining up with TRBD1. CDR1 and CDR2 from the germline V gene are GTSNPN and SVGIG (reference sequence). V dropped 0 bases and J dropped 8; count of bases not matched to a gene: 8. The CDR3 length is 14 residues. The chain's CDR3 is CAWSVSGGARGYTF. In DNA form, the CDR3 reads TGTGCCTGGAGTGTATCAGGGGGCGCGAGGGGCTACACCTTC.

The CDR3 region has the DNA TGTGCCACCAGTGATGGCAGGGAAGGTCAGCCCCAGCATTTT. This gives the protein CATSDGREGQPQHF. The chain links TRBV24-1 to TRBJ1-5, with D maybe TRBD1 (5 bases). Germline-derived CDR1 and CDR2 are KGHDR and SFDVKD. The CDR3 covers 14 residues. With 3 bases removed from V and 6 bases from J, the gap between germline ends came to 11 bases.

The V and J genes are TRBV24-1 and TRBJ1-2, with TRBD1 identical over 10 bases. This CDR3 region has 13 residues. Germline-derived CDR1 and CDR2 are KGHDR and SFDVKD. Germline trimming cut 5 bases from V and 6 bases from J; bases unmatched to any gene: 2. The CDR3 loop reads CATSGQGANGYTF. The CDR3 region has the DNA TGTGCCACCAGTGGACAGGGGGCCAATGGCTACACCTTC.

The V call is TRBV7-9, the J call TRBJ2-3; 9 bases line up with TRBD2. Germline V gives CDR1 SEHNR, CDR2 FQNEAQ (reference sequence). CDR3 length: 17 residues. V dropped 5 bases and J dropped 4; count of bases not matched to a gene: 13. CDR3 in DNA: TGTGCCAGCAGCCACACCCTCCTAGCGGGGATGGCAGATACGCAGTATTTT. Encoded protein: CASSHTLLAGMADTQYF. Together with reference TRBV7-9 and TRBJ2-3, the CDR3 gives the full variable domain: DTGVSQNPRHKITKRGQNVTFRCDPISEHNRLYWYRQTLGQGPEFLTYFQNEAQLEKSRLLSDRFSAERPKGSFSTLEIQRTEQGDSAMYLCASSHTLLAGMADTQYFGPGTRLTVL.

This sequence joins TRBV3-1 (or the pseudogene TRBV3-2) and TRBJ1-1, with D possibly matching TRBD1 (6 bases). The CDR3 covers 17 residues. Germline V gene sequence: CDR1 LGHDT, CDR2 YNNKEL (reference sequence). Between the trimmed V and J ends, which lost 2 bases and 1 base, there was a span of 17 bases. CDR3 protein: CASSQSGTPRANTEAFF. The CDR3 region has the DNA TGTGCCAGCAGCCAATCCGGGACACCTAGGGCGAACACTGAAGCTTTCTTT.

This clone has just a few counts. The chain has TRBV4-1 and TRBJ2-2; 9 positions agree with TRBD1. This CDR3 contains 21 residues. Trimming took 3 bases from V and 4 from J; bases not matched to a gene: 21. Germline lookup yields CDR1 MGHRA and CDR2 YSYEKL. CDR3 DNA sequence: TGCGCCAGCAGCCACCCCACCAATCCGGGACAGGGTGGCGTAGGCACCGGGGAGCTGTTTTTT. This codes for CASSHPTNPGQGGVGTGELFF.

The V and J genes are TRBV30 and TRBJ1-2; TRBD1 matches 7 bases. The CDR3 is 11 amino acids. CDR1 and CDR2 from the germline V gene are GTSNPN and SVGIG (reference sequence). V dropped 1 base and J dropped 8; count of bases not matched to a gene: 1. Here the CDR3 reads CAWSEGAGYTF. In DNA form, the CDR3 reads TGTGCCTGGAGTGAGGGGGCCGGCTACACCTTC.

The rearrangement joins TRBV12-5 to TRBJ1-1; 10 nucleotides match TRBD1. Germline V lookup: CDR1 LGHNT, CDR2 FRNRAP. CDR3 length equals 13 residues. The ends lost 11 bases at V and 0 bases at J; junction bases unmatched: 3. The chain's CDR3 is CAGDRGLNTEAFF. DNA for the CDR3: TGTGCTGGGGACAGGGGATTGAACACTGAAGCTTTCTTT. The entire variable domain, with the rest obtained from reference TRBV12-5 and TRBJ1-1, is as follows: DARVTQTPRHKVTEMGQEVTMRCQPILGHNTVFWYRQTMMQGLELLAYFRNRAPLDDSGMPKDRFSAEMPDATLATLKIQPSEPRDSAVYFCAGDRGLNTEAFFGQGTRLTVV.

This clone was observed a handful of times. CDR3 nucleotides: TGCGCCAGCAATCAGGGGGAGAACACTGAAGCTTTCTTT. As protein: CASNQGENTEAFF. The gene calls are TRBV5-1 and TRBJ1-1; 7 bases align to TRBD1. This CDR3 spans 13 amino acids. Germline values: CDR1 SGHRS, CDR2 YFSETQ. The V gene end was trimmed by 6 bases and the J gene end by 1 base; junction bases not matched to a gene: 3.

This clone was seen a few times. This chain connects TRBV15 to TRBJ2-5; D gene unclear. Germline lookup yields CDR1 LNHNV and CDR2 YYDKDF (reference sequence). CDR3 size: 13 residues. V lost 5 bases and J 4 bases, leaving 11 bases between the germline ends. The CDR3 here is CATSLNYPETQYF. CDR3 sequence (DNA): TGTGCCACCAGCTTAAACTATCCAGAGACCCAGTACTTC.

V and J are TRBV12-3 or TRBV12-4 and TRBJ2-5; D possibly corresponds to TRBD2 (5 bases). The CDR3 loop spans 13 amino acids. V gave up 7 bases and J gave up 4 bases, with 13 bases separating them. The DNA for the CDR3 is TGTGCCAGCACCAATTCTCGGGGAGAGACCCAGTACTTC. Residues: CASTNSRGETQYF.

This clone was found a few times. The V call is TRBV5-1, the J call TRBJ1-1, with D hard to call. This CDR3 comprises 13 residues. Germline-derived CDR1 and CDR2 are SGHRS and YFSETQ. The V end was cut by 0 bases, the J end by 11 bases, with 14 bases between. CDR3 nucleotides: TGCGCCAGCAGCTTGGAGGACTGGGCATTGGCTTTCTTT. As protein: CASSLEDWALAFF.

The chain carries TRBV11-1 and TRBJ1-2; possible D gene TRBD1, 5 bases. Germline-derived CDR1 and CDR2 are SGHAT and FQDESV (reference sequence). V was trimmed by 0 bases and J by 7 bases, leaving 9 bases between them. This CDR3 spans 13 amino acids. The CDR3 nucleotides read TGTGCCAGCAGCTTAGCCGGAGGGACTGGCTACACCTTC. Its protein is CASSLAGGTGYTF.

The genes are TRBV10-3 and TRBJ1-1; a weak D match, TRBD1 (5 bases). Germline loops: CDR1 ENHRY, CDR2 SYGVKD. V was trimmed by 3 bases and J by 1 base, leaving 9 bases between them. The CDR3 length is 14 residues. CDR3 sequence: CAISESQGNTEAFF. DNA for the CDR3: TGTGCCATCAGTGAATCCCAGGGGAACACTGAAGCTTTCTTT.

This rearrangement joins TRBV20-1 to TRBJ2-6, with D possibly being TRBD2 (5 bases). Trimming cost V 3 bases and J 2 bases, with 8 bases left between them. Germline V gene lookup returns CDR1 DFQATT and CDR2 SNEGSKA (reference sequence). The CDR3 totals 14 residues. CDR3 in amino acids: CSASLGAGANVLTF. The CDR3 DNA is TGCAGTGCTAGTCTCGGGGCTGGGGCCAACGTCCTGACTTTC.

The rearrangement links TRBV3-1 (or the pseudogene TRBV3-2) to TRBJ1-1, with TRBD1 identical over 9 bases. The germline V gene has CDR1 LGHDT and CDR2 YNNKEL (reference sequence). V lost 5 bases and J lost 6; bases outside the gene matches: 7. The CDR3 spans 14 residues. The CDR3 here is CASSARDRAPEAFF. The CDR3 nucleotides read TGTGCCAGCAGCGCCCGGGACAGGGCCCCTGAAGCTTTCTTT.

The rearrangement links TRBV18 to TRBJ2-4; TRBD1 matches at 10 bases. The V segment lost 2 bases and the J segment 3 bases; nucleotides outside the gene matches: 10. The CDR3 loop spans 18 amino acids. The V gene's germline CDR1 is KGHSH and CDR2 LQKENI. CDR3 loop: CASSPSSGTGVFKNIQYF. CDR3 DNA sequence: TGTGCCAGCTCACCAAGCTCCGGGACAGGGGTATTCAAAAACATTCAGTACTTC.

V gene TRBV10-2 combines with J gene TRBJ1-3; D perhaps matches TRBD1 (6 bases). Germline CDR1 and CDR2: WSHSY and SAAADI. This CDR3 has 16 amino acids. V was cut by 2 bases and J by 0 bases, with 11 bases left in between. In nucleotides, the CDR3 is TGCGCCAGCAGTGAGGGACAGTGGTTCTCTGGAAACACCATATATTTT. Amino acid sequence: CASSEGQWFSGNTIYF.

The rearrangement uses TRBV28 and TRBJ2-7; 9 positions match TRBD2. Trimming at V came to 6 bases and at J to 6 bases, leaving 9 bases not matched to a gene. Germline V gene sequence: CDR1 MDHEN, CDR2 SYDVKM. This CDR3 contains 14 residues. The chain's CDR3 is CASRLPGLATEQYF. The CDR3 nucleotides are TGTGCCAGCAGACTTCCGGGACTAGCTACCGAGCAGTACTTC.

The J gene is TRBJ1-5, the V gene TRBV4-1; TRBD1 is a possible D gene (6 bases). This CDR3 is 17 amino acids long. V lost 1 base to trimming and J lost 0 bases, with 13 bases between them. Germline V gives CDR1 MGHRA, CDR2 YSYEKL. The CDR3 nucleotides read TGCGCCAGCAGCCAAGTATCAGGGGCGATTAGCAATCAGCCCCAGCATTTT. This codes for CASSQVSGAISNQPQHF.

The CDR3 DNA is TGTGCCAGCTCACCATACTCGGGCGGGGCTGAAAAACTGTTTTTT. Amino acid sequence: CASSPYSGGAEKLFF. The rearrangement uses TRBV18 and TRBJ1-4; the D gene is possibly TRBD1 (5 bases). Germline V lookup: CDR1 KGHSH, CDR2 LQKENI. This CDR3 contains 15 residues. Trimming left V 2 bases short and J 7 bases short, with 14 bases between.

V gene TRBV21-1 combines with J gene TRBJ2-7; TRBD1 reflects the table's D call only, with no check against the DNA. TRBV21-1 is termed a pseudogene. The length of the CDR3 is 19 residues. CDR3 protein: CASSKGLCATNRVRGEQYF. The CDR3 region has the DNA TGTGCCAGCAGCAAGGGCCTCTGCGCCACAAACAGGGTGAGGGGCGAGCAGTACTTC.

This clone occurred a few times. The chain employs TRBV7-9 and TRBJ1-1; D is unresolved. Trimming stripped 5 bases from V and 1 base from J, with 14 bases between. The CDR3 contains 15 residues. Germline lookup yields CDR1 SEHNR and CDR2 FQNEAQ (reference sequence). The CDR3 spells CASSLLTGSNTEAFF. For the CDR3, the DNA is TGTGCCAGCAGCCTACTGACGGGATCGAACACTGAAGCTTTCTTT.

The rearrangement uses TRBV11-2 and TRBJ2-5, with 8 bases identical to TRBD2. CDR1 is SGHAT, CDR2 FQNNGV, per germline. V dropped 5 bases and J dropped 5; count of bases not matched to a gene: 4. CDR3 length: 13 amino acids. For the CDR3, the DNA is TGTGCCAGCAGCGTCGGGGGGGCGGAGACCCAGTACTTC. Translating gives CASSVGGAETQYF.

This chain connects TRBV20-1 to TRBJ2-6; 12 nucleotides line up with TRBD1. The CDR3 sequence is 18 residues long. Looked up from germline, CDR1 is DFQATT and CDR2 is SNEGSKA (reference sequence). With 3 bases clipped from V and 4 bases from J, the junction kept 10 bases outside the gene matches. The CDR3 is CSASRQGQGAGGANVLTF. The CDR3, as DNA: TGCAGTGCTAGTCGTCAGGGACAGGGGGCTGGCGGGGCCAACGTCCTGACTTTC.

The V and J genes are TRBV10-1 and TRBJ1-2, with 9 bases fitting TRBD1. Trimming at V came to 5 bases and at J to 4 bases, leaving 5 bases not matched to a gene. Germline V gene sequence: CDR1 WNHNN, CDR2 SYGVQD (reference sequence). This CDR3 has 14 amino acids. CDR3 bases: TGCGCCAGCAGTTCGGACAGGGGTGGCTATGGCTACACCTTC. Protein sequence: CASSSDRGGYGYTF.

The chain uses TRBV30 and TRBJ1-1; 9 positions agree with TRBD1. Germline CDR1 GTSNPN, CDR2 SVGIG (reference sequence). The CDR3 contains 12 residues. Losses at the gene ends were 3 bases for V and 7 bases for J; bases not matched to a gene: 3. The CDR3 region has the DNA TGTGCCTGGAGGGGACAGGGTGGTGAAGCTTTCTTT. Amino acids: CAWRGQGGEAFF.

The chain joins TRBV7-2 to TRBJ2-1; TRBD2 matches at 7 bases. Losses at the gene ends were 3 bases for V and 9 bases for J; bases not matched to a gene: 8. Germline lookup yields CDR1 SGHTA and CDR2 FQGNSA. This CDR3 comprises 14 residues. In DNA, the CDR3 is TGTGCCAGCAGCTTCCGGGGACTAAGGACTGAGCAGTTCTTC. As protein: CASSFRGLRTEQFF. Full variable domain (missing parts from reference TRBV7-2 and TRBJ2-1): GAGVSQSPSNKVTEKGKDVELRCDPISGHTALYWYRQSLGQGLEFLIYFQGNSAPDKSGLPSDRFSAERTGGSVSTLTIQRTQQEDSAVYLCASSFRGLRTEQFFGPGTRLTVL.